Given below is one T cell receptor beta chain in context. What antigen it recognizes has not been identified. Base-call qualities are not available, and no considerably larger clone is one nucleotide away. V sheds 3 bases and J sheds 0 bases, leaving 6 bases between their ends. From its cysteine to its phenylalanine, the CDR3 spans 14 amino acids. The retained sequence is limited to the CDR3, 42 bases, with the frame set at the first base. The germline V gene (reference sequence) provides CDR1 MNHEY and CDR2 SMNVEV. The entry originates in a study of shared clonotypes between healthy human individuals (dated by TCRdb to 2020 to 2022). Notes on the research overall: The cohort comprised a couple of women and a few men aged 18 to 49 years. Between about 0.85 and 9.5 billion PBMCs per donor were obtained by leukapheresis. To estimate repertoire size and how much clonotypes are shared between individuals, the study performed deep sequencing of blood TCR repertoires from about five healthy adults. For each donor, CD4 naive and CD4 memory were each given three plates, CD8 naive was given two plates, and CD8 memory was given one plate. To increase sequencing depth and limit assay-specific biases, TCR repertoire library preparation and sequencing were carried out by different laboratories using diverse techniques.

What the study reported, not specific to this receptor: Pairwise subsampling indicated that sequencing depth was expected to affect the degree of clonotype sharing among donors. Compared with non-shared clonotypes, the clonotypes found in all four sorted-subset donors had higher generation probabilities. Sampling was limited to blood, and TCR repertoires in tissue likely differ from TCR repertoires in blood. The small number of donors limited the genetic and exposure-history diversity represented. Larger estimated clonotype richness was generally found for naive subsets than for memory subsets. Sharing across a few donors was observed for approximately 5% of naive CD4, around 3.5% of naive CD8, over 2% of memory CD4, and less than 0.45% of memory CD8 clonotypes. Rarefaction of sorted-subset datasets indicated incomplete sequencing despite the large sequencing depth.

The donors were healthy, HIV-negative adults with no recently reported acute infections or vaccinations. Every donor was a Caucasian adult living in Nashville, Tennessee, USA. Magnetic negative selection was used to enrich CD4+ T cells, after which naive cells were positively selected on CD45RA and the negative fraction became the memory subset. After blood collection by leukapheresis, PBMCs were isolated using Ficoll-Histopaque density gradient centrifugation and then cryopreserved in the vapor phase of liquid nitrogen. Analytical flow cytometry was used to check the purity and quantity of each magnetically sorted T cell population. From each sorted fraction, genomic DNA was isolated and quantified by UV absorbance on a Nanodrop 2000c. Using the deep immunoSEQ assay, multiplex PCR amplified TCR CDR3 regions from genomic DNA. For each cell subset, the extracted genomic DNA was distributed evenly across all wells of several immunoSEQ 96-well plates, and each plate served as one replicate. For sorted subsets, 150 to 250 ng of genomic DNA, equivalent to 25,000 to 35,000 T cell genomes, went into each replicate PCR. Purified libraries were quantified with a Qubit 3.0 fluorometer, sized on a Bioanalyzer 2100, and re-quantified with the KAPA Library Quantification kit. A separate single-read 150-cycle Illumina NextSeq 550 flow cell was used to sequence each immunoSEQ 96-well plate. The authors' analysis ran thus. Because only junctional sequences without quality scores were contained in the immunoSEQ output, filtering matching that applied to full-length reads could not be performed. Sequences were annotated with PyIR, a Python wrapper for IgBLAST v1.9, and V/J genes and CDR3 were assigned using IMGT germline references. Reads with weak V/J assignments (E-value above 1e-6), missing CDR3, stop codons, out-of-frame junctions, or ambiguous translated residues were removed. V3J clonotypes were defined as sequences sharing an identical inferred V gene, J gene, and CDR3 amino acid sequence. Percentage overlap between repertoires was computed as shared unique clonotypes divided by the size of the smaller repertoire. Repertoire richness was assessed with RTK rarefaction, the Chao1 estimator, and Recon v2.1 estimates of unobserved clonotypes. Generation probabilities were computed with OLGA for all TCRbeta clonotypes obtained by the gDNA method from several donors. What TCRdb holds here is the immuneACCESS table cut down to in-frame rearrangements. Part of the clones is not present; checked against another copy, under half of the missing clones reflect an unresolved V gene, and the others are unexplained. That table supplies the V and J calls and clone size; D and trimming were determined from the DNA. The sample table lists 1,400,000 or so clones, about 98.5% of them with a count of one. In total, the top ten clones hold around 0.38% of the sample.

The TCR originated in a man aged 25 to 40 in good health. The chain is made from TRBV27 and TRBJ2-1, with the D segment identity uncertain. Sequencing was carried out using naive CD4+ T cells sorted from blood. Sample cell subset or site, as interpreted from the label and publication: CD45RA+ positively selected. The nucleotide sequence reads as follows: TGTGCCAGCAGTTTTAGGATCTCCTACAATGAGCAGTTCTTC. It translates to CASSFRISYNEQFF.